The TCR beta chain described here comes from a study of shared clonotypes between healthy human individuals. Study-wide results and caveats: Tissues were not sampled, only blood, and their repertoires likely differ. Enrolling few donors narrowed the genetic and exposure-history diversity that was represented.

CDR3 length: 16 amino acids. V dropped 4 bases and J dropped 0; count of bases not matched to a gene: 5. In germline, CDR1 is SGHTA, CDR2 FQGNSA. Sequencing was performed with immunoSEQ multiplex PCR; in TCRdb, only in-frame clones are kept and a portion is missing. The sample lists about 490,000 clones; 79% were seen once. The sample holds one count of this clone. Its antigen is currently unknown. The source material was PBMCs. This chain uses TRBV7-2 with TRBJ2-2, with 7 bases matching TRBD1. The clonotype comes from a woman between 40 and 55 years old in good health. Some clones in this sample may be carry-over from other donors' samples. CDR3 nucleotides: TGTGCCAGCAGCTACTGGGGGACAGCGAACACCGGGGAGCTGTTTTTT. It yields the protein CASSYWGTANTGELFF. The full variable domain, with the rest looked up from reference TRBV7-2 and TRBJ2-2, is GAGVSQSPSNKVTEKGKDVELRCDPISGHTALYWYRQSLGQGLEFLIYFQGNSAPDKSGLPSDRFSAERTGGSVSTLTIQRTQQEDSAVYLCASSYWGTANTGELFFGEGSRLTVL.